Listed below are T cell receptor beta chains from one sample, sequenced in a study of lymphopenia after photon versus proton radiotherapy. TCRdb keeps only in-frame clones here, not all; method: immunoSEQ multiplex PCR. The sample holds some 7,000 clones, approximately 77% seen once. This sample comprised peripheral blood, obtained from a patient treated with photon-based radiotherapy. These receptors came from a man aged 30-40 years with gastric cancer. Each CDR3 is given with its conserved first and last residue. D genes are given only for firm matches. The size entry is marked missing in some rows and otherwise reads once, few, many or a size class.

cdr3_aa: CASSLAGNTGELFF
cdr3_nt: TGCGCCAGCAGCTTGGCTGGTAACACCGGGGAGCTGTTTTTT
v_call: TRBV5-1
clone_size: few
d_call: .
j_call: TRBJ2-2

cdr3_aa: CASSLAGGAFYEQYF
cdr3_nt: TGTGCCAGCAGCTTAGCGGGAGGGGCCTTCTACGAGCAGTACTTC
v_call: TRBV7-2
clone_size: .
d_call: TRBD2
j_call: TRBJ2-7

cdr3_aa: CASSPLDNAKNIQYF
cdr3_nt: TGTGCCAGCTCACCCCTGGACAACGCTAAAAACATTCAGTACTTC
v_call: TRBV19
clone_size: .
d_call: .
j_call: TRBJ2-4

cdr3_aa: CASSARTGSTNEKLFF
cdr3_nt: TGTGCCAGCAGTGCCCGGACAGGGTCAACTAATGAAAAACTGTTTTTT
v_call: TRBV6-1
clone_size: .
d_call: TRBD1
j_call: TRBJ1-4

cdr3_aa: CASSAPRQETQYF
cdr3_nt: TGTGCCAGCAGCGCACCCCGACAAGAGACCCAGTACTTC
v_call: TRBV9
clone_size: .
d_call: .
j_call: TRBJ2-5

cdr3_aa: CASSTSGIYNEQFF
cdr3_nt: TGTGCCAGCTCAACTAGCGGGATTTACAATGAGCAGTTCTTC
v_call: TRBV18
clone_size: .
d_call: TRBD2
j_call: TRBJ2-1

cdr3_aa: CASSPPGRGGEKLFF
cdr3_nt: TGTGCCAGCAGCCCCCCTGGCAGGGGAGGTGAAAAACTGTTTTTT
v_call: TRBV7-5
clone_size: .
d_call: .
j_call: TRBJ1-4

cdr3_aa: CATAESGDQPQHF
cdr3_nt: TGTGCCACCGCCGAGTCAGGGGATCAGCCCCAGCATTTT
v_call: TRBV18
clone_size: .
d_call: .
j_call: TRBJ1-5

cdr3_aa: CASATLDREGGYTF
cdr3_nt: TGTGCCAGCGCGACCCTGGACAGGGAGGGCGGCTACACCTTC
v_call: TRBV27
clone_size: .
d_call: TRBD1
j_call: TRBJ1-2

cdr3_aa: CASSREGERQPQHF
cdr3_nt: TGTGCCAGCTCACGGGAGGGCGAAAGGCAGCCCCAGCATTTT
v_call: TRBV18
clone_size: once
d_call: .
j_call: TRBJ1-5

cdr3_aa: CASSLLGQGYEQYF
cdr3_nt: TGTGCCAGCAGCTTATTAGGACAGGGCTACGAGCAGTACTTC
v_call: TRBV7-2
clone_size: .
d_call: TRBD1
j_call: TRBJ2-7

cdr3_aa: CASRGTGSAYNEQFF
cdr3_nt: TGTGCCAGCAGGGGAACAGGAAGCGCCTACAATGAGCAGTTCTTC
v_call: TRBV6-6
clone_size: .
d_call: .
j_call: TRBJ2-1

cdr3_aa: CASSPTDGDQPQHF
cdr3_nt: TGTGCCAGCAGTCCCACGGACGGGGATCAGCCCCAGCATTTT
v_call: TRBV6-1
clone_size: few
d_call: .
j_call: TRBJ1-5

cdr3_aa: CASRIGTGSYEQYF
cdr3_nt: TGTGCCAGCAGAATCGGGACAGGGTCCTACGAGCAGTACTTC
v_call: TRBV6-5
clone_size: few
d_call: TRBD1
j_call: TRBJ2-7

cdr3_aa: CSVEGAPPFEQYF
cdr3_nt: TGCAGCGTTGAGGGGGCGCCCCCCTTCGAGCAGTACTTC
v_call: TRBV29-1
clone_size: .
d_call: .
j_call: TRBJ2-7

cdr3_aa: CASSYGQGGSYEQYF
cdr3_nt: TGTGCCAGCAGTTACGGACAGGGGGGCTCCTACGAGCAGTACTTC
v_call: TRBV6-5
clone_size: .
d_call: TRBD1
j_call: TRBJ2-7

cdr3_aa: CASSVFLGNEQFF
cdr3_nt: TGTGCCAGCAGCGTATTTCTGGGGAATGAGCAGTTCTTC
v_call: TRBV9
clone_size: .
d_call: .
j_call: TRBJ2-1

cdr3_aa: CASSLRQAPHSGANVLTF
cdr3_nt: TGTGCCAGCAGCCTACGACAGGCCCCTCACTCTGGGGCCAACGTCCTGACTTTC
v_call: TRBV7-9
clone_size: .
d_call: .
j_call: TRBJ2-6

cdr3_aa: CASHTATAEAFF
cdr3_nt: TGTGCCAGTCACACAGCTACTGCTGAAGCTTTCTTT
v_call: TRBV19
clone_size: few
d_call: .
j_call: TRBJ1-1

cdr3_aa: CASRAGGDQETQYF
cdr3_nt: TGTGCCAGCAGGGCAGGGGGAGACCAAGAGACCCAGTACTTC
v_call: TRBV28
clone_size: .
d_call: TRBD1
j_call: TRBJ2-5

cdr3_aa: CASSLDLGTPPYGYTF
cdr3_nt: TGTGCCAGCAGCCTAGACCTTGGGACACCACCCTATGGCTACACCTTC
v_call: TRBV11-2
clone_size: .
d_call: .
j_call: TRBJ1-2

cdr3_aa: CASSTPGHVPFGYTF
cdr3_nt: TGTGCCAGCAGTACACCGGGACATGTCCCCTTCGGCTACACCTTC
v_call: TRBV7-4
clone_size: .
d_call: .
j_call: TRBJ1-2

cdr3_aa: CASRPEGQDRGQYF
cdr3_nt: TGTGCCAGCAGGCCGGAGGGACAGGATCGAGGGCAGTACTTC
v_call: TRBV7-9
clone_size: .
d_call: TRBD1
j_call: TRBJ2-7

cdr3_aa: CAISARPDLINGYTF
cdr3_nt: TGTGCCATCAGTGCCCGCCCGGACTTGATTAATGGCTACACCTTC
v_call: TRBV10-3
clone_size: .
d_call: .
j_call: TRBJ1-2

cdr3_aa: CATSRERLINTGELFF
cdr3_nt: TGTGCCACCAGCAGGGAGCGCCTTATCAACACCGGGGAGCTGTTTTTT
v_call: TRBV15
clone_size: few
d_call: .
j_call: TRBJ2-2

cdr3_aa: CASSQDRGIGEQFF
cdr3_nt: TGCGCCAGCAGCCAAGATAGGGGGATTGGTGAGCAGTTCTTC
v_call: TRBV4-3
clone_size: .
d_call: .
j_call: TRBJ2-1

cdr3_aa: CASRTGTSDHEQYF
cdr3_nt: TGTGCCAGCAGAACCGGGACTAGCGACCACGAGCAGTACTTC
v_call: TRBV7-3
clone_size: few
d_call: TRBD2
j_call: TRBJ2-7

cdr3_aa: CSARGTSSSYEQYF
cdr3_nt: TGCAGCGCTCGCGGGACTAGCTCTTCCTACGAGCAGTACTTC
v_call: TRBV29-1
clone_size: .
d_call: TRBD2
j_call: TRBJ2-7

cdr3_aa: CASSQEGEVNQPQHF
cdr3_nt: TGTGCCAGCAGCCAAGAGGGGGAGGTGAATCAGCCCCAGCATTTT
v_call: TRBV4-2
clone_size: .
d_call: .
j_call: TRBJ1-5

cdr3_aa: CASSSGGRDTQYF
cdr3_nt: TGCGCCAGCAGCTCGGGGGGGAGAGATACGCAGTATTTT
v_call: TRBV5-1
clone_size: .
d_call: TRBD2
j_call: TRBJ2-3

cdr3_aa: CASSQDPAWSSYNEQFF
cdr3_nt: TGTGCCAGCAGCCAAGATCCGGCATGGAGCTCCTACAATGAGCAGTTCTTC
v_call: TRBV11-1
clone_size: .
d_call: .
j_call: TRBJ2-1

cdr3_aa: CAISEYLGANTEAFF
cdr3_nt: TGTGCCATCAGTGAGTACCTGGGGGCGAACACTGAAGCTTTCTTT
v_call: TRBV6-4
clone_size: .
d_call: .
j_call: TRBJ1-1

cdr3_aa: CASSSTPGLGNEQFF
cdr3_nt: TGTGCCAGCAGTAGTACCCCGGGGCTGGGGAATGAGCAGTTCTTC
v_call: TRBV6-6
clone_size: .
d_call: .
j_call: TRBJ2-1

cdr3_aa: CASSMQRDSDEQFF
cdr3_nt: TGTGCCAGTAGTATGCAACGGGACTCCGATGAGCAGTTCTTC
v_call: TRBV19
clone_size: .
d_call: .
j_call: TRBJ2-1

cdr3_aa: CASSLDAGGQETQYF
cdr3_nt: TGTGCCAGCAGTTTGGACGCCGGAGGTCAAGAGACCCAGTACTTC
v_call: TRBV28
clone_size: .
d_call: .
j_call: TRBJ2-5

cdr3_aa: CASSPNLGSLPAFF
cdr3_nt: TGTGCCAGCAGCCCAAATCTCGGGAGTTTACCGGCTTTCTTT
v_call: TRBV11-2
clone_size: .
d_call: .
j_call: TRBJ1-1

cdr3_aa: CASSYWGSRDSPLHF
cdr3_nt: TGTGCCAGCAGTTACTGGGGCTCCCGGGATTCACCCCTCCACTTT
v_call: TRBV6-5
clone_size: once
d_call: .
j_call: TRBJ1-6

cdr3_aa: CASSTGTSTGNTIYF
cdr3_nt: TGCGCCAGCAGCACCGGGACAAGCACCGGAAACACCATATATTTT
v_call: TRBV5-1
clone_size: .
d_call: .
j_call: TRBJ1-3

cdr3_aa: CASSQEGPGAGAVRETQYF
cdr3_nt: TGCGCCAGCAGCCAAGAGGGTCCGGGAGCGGGAGCGGTTCGAGAGACCCAGTACTTC
v_call: TRBV4-3
clone_size: medium-sized
d_call: TRBD2
j_call: TRBJ2-5

cdr3_aa: CASSSDRKAFF
cdr3_nt: TGTGCCAGCAGTTCTGACAGGAAAGCTTTCTTT
v_call: TRBV2
clone_size: once
d_call: .
j_call: TRBJ1-1

cdr3_aa: CAIWDRAGNTIYF
cdr3_nt: TGTGCCATCTGGGACAGGGCTGGAAACACCATATATTTT
v_call: TRBV5-4
clone_size: .
d_call: TRBD1
j_call: TRBJ1-3

cdr3_aa: CASSYVGVTDTQYF
cdr3_nt: TGTGCCAGCAGTTACGTTGGAGTCACAGATACGCAGTATTTT
v_call: TRBV6-5
clone_size: .
d_call: .
j_call: TRBJ2-3

cdr3_aa: CASSFGTSGTFGNEQFF
cdr3_nt: TGCGCCAGCAGTTTCGGGACTAGCGGGACCTTCGGCAATGAGCAGTTCTTC
v_call: TRBV5-1
clone_size: medium-sized
d_call: TRBD2
j_call: TRBJ2-1

cdr3_aa: CASSIRDRETQYF
cdr3_nt: TGTGCCAGCAGCATTCGGGACAGAGAGACCCAGTACTTC
v_call: TRBV7-3
clone_size: .
d_call: TRBD1
j_call: TRBJ2-5

cdr3_aa: CASSPSSGTGGREQFF
cdr3_nt: TGTGCCAGCTCACCATCCTCCGGGACAGGGGGTCGGGAGCAGTTCTTC
v_call: TRBV18
clone_size: .
d_call: TRBD1
j_call: TRBJ2-1

cdr3_aa: CASKGQGAGYMSGYTF
cdr3_nt: TGTGCCAGCAAGGGCCAGGGGGCAGGGTACATGTCTGGCTACACCTTC
v_call: TRBV2
clone_size: once
d_call: TRBD1
j_call: TRBJ1-2

cdr3_aa: CASSQQGTYEQYF
cdr3_nt: TGTGCCAGCAGCCAACAGGGAACCTACGAGCAGTACTTC
v_call: TRBV5-5
clone_size: .
d_call: .
j_call: TRBJ2-7

cdr3_aa: CASSYLAGTYNEQFF
cdr3_nt: TGTGCCAGCAGCTATCTAGCGGGAACCTACAATGAGCAGTTCTTC
v_call: TRBV28
clone_size: .
d_call: TRBD2
j_call: TRBJ2-1

cdr3_aa: CSVNSNYGYTF
cdr3_nt: TGCAGCGTTAACAGTAACTATGGCTACACCTTC
v_call: TRBV29-1
clone_size: few
d_call: .
j_call: TRBJ1-2

cdr3_aa: CASTTFSYEQYF
cdr3_nt: TGTGCCAGCACCACGTTCTCCTACGAGCAGTACTTC
v_call: TRBV6-1
clone_size: .
d_call: .
j_call: TRBJ2-7

cdr3_aa: CAIRESDRENEKLFF
cdr3_nt: TGTGCCATCAGGGAATCTGACAGAGAGAATGAAAAACTGTTTTTT
v_call: TRBV10-3
clone_size: .
d_call: .
j_call: TRBJ1-4

cdr3_aa: CASSQEGAMNTEAFF
cdr3_nt: TGTGCCAGCAGCCAAGAGGGTGCAATGAACACTGAAGCTTTCTTT
v_call: TRBV4-2
clone_size: .
d_call: .
j_call: TRBJ1-1